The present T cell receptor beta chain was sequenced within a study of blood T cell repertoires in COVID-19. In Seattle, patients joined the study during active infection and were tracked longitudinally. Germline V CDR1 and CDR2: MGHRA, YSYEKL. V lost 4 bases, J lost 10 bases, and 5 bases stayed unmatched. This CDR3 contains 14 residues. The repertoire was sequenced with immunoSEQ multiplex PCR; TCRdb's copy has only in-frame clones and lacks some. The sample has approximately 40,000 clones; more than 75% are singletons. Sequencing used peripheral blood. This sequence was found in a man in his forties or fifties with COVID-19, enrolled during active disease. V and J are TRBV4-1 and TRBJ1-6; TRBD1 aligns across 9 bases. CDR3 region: CASSLGQGGSPLHF. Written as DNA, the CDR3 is TGCGCCAGCAGCCTGGGACAGGGAGGGTCACCCCTCCACTTT.